This T cell receptor (beta chain) was identified in a study of Tregs in tolerant kidney transplant recipients. TCRdb's table, derived via immunoSEQ multiplex PCR, lists solely in-frame clones and lacks some. Of 81,000 or so clones in the sample, roughly 90% were seen once. CDR3 size: 12 residues. The germline V gene encodes CDR1 ENHRY and CDR2 SYGVKD. Deletions cut 10 bases from V and 1 base from J, with 10 bases between. Recipients received nonmyeloablative bone marrow transplants from related graft donors, with transient mixed chimerism. CD4+CD25+CD127- Tregs, CD4+CD25- non-Tregs, CD4 and CD8 cells were sorted. Study-wide points: Changing PCR primers prevented nucleotide comparison between some patients' samples. Biological reproducibility was not directly addressed, but technical replication error appeared minimal. Findings come from small patient numbers and require larger validation.

As concerns this clone: Its specificity is not known.

The clonotype comes from a human patient who received a combined kidney and bone marrow transplant. Some of the T cells might come from the graft donor. The sequencing used CD4+ T cells from blood (PBMCs), collected 24 months after the transplant. This chain uses TRBV10-3 with TRBJ2-5; D is possibly TRBD1 (6 bases). The CDR3 here is CATGDTQETQYF. CDR3 DNA sequence: TGTGCCACCGGGGACACCCAAGAGACCCAGTACTTC.